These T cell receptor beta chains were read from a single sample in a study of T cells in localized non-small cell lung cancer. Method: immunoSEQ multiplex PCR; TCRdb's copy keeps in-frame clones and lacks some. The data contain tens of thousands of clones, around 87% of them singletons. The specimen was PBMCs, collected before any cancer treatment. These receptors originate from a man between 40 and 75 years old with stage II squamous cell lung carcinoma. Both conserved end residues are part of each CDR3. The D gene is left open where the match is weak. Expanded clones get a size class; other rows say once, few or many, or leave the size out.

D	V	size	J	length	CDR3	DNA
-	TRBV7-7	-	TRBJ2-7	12	CASSLCVAGQYF	TGTGCCAGCAGCTTATGCGTCGCTGGGCAGTACTTC
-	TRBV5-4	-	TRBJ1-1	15	CASSSEGGRLTEAFF	TGTGCCAGCAGCTCCGAAGGGGGGCGCCTGACTGAAGCTTTCTTT
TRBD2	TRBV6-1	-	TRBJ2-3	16	CASSEAIAGNTDTQYF	TGTGCCAGCAGTGAAGCGATAGCGGGGAACACAGATACGCAGTATTTT
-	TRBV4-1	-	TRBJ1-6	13	CASSQVDGPPLHF	TGCGCCAGCAGCCAAGTAGATGGGCCACCCCTCCACTTT
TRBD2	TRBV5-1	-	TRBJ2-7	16	CASSPGLAGVAYEQYF	TGCGCCAGCAGCCCGGGACTAGCGGGAGTGGCCTACGAGCAGTACTTC
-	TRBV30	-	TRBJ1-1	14	CAWSVTVMNTEAFF	TGTGCCTGGAGTGTAACGGTAATGAACACTGAAGCTTTCTTT
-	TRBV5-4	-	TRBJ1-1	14	CASSLEVSNTEAFF	TGTGCCAGCAGCTTGGAGGTCAGTAACACTGAAGCTTTCTTT
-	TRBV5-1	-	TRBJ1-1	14	CASSLGRTDTEAFF	TGCGCCAGCAGCTTGGGAAGGACTGACACTGAAGCTTTCTTT
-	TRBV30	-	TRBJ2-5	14	CAWSRLRGGETQYF	TGTGCCTGGAGTCGCCTGAGGGGTGGCGAGACCCAGTACTTC
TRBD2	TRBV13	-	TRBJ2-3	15	CASSPTSGSTDTQYF	TGTGCCAGCAGCCCGACTAGCGGTAGCACAGATACGCAGTATTTT
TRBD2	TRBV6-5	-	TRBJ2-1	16	CASSYRTSGRPDEQFF	TGTGCCAGCAGTTATCGAACTAGCGGGAGGCCCGATGAGCAGTTCTTC
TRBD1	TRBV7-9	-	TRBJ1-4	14	CASRPDRGGEKLFF	TGTGCCAGCAGACCGGACAGGGGAGGGGAAAAACTGTTTTTT
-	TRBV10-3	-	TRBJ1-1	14	CAINRGGPNTEAFF	TGTGCCATCAATCGGGGTGGACCGAACACTGAAGCTTTCTTT
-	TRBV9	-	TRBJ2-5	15	CASSVEGGHQETQYF	TGTGCCAGCAGCGTAGAGGGGGGGCACCAAGAGACCCAGTACTTC
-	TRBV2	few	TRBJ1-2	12	CASSEAGVGYTF	TGTGCCAGCAGTGAAGCAGGGGTTGGCTACACCTTC
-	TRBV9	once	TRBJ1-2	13	CASSSRMYYGYTF	TGTGCCAGCAGCTCCCGGATGTACTATGGCTACACCTTC
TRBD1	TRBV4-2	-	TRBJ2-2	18	CASSPFITGGLNTGELFF	TGTGCCAGCAGCCCTTTTATCACAGGGGGCTTGAACACCGGGGAGCTGTTTTTT
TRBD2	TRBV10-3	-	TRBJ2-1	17	CAISDGTSGRAYNEQFF	TGTGCCATCAGTGATGGGACTAGCGGGAGGGCCTACAATGAGCAGTTCTTC
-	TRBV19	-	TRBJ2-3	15	CASSRSQSSTDTQYF	TGTGCCAGTAGCCGCTCACAGTCTAGCACAGATACGCAGTATTTT
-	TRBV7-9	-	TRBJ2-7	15	CASSHAGQGTYEQYF	TGTGCCAGCAGCCACGCGGGCCAGGGAACCTACGAGCAGTACTTC
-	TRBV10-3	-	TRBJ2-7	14	CAISGNRATYEQYF	TGTGCCATCAGTGGAAACAGGGCCACCTACGAGCAGTACTTC
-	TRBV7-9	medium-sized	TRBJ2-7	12	CASSSKNDEQYF	TGTGCCAGCAGCTCAAAGAACGACGAGCAGTACTTC
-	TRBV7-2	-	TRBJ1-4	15	CASSPLGGGGEKLFF	TGTGCCAGCAGCCCGCTGGGGGGGGGCGGTGAAAAACTGTTTTTT
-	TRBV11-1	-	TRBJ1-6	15	CASSTGSSYNSPLHF	TGTGCCAGCAGTACCGGAAGCTCCTATAATTCACCCCTCCACTTT
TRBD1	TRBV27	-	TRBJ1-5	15	CASSSIPGGDQPQHF	TGTGCCAGCAGTTCGATTCCAGGGGGCGATCAGCCCCAGCATTTT
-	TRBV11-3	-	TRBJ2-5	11	CASSLRETQYF	TGTGCCAGCAGCCTGCGGGAGACCCAGTACTTC
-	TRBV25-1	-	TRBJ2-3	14	CASSEFRTADTQYF	TGTGCCAGCAGTGAATTTCGGACAGCAGATACGCAGTATTTT
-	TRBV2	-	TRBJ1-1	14	CASNWGGPNTEAFF	TGTGCCAGCAATTGGGGGGGGCCGAACACTGAAGCTTTCTTT
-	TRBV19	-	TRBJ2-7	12	CASNGVKNEQYF	TGTGCCAGTAACGGTGTCAAGAACGAGCAGTACTTC
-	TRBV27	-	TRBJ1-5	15	CASSPTVAVNQPQHF	TGTGCCAGCAGCCCGACAGTTGCCGTAAATCAGCCCCAGCATTTT
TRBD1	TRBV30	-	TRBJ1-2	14	CAWSVPTGVAGYTF	TGTGCCTGGAGTGTACCGACAGGGGTGGCTGGCTACACCTTC
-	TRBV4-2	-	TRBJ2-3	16	CASSQEGKPRTDTQYF	TGTGCCAGCAGCCAAGAGGGCAAGCCACGGACAGATACGCAGTATTTT
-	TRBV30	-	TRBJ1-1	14	CAWSVGTVNTEAFF	TGTGCCTGGAGTGTAGGAACGGTGAACACTGAAGCTTTCTTT
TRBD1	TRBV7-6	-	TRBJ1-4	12	CAKQGAREKLFF	TGTGCCAAACAGGGGGCGCGTGAAAAACTGTTTTTT
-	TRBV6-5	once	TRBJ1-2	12	CASRAGAGGYTF	TGTGCCAGCAGAGCCGGGGCGGGCGGCTACACCTTC
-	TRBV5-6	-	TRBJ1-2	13	CASSLGENYGYTF	TGTGCCAGCAGCTTGGGGGAAAACTATGGCTACACCTTC
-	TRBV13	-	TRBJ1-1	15	CASSSSRTANTEAFF	TGTGCCAGCAGTTCCTCTCGGACGGCGAACACTGAAGCTTTCTTT
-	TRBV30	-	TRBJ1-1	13	CAWSARANTEAFF	TGTGCCTGGAGCGCGCGTGCGAACACTGAAGCTTTCTTT
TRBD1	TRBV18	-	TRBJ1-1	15	CASSLKRGPDTEAFF	TGTGCCAGCTCGCTAAAAAGGGGGCCGGACACTGAAGCTTTCTTT
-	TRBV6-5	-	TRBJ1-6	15	CASSYEGHFNSPLHF	TGTGCCAGCAGTTACGAGGGACACTTTAATTCACCCCTCCACTTT
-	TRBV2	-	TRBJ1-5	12	CASSYSNQPQHF	TGTGCCAGCAGTTATAGCAATCAGCCCCAGCATTTT
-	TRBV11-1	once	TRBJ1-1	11	CASSHTAEAFF	TGTGCCAGCAGCCATACAGCAGAAGCTTTCTTT
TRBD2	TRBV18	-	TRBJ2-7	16	CASSPFGTSGSYEQYF	TGTGCCAGCTCACCCTTCGGGACTAGCGGGAGTTACGAGCAGTACTTC
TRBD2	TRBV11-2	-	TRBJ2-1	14	CASLGSGIYNEQFF	TGTGCCAGCCTCGGGAGCGGGATCTACAATGAGCAGTTCTTC
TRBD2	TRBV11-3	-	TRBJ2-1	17	CASSRGLAGGVLDEQFF	TGTGCCAGCAGCCGGGGTCTAGCGGGAGGGGTTTTGGATGAGCAGTTCTTC
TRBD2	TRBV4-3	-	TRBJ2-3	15	CASSQGELAADTQYF	TGCGCCAGCAGCCAAGGGGAACTAGCGGCCGATACGCAGTATTTT
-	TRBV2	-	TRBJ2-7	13	CASRVTQGGEQYF	TGTGCCAGCAGAGTTACCCAGGGCGGCGAGCAGTACTTC
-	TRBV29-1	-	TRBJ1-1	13	CSVESGSPTEAFF	TGCAGCGTTGAATCGGGTTCCCCCACTGAAGCTTTCTTT
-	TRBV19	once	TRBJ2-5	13	CASSQDRDETQYF	TGTGCCAGTAGCCAAGACCGTGACGAGACCCAGTACTTC
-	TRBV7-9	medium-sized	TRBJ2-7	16	CASSTSGSGRSYEQYF	TGTGCCAGCAGCACGTCCGGTAGCGGAAGGTCCTACGAGCAGTACTTC
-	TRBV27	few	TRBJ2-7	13	CASSLRGWHEQYF	TGTGCCAGCAGTTTACGCGGTTGGCACGAGCAGTACTTC
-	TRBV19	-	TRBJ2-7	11	CASSRGGEQYF	TGTGCCAGTAGTCGAGGTGGCGAGCAGTACTTC
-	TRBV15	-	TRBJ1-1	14	CATSRVGRGTEAFF	TGTGCCACCAGCAGAGTTGGTAGGGGGACTGAAGCTTTCTTT
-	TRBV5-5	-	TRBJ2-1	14	CASGEGQWRYEQFF	TGTGCCAGCGGAGAAGGACAGTGGAGATATGAGCAGTTCTTC
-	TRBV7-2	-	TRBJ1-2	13	CASSESANYGYTF	TGTGCCAGCAGCGAGTCAGCAAACTATGGCTACACCTTC